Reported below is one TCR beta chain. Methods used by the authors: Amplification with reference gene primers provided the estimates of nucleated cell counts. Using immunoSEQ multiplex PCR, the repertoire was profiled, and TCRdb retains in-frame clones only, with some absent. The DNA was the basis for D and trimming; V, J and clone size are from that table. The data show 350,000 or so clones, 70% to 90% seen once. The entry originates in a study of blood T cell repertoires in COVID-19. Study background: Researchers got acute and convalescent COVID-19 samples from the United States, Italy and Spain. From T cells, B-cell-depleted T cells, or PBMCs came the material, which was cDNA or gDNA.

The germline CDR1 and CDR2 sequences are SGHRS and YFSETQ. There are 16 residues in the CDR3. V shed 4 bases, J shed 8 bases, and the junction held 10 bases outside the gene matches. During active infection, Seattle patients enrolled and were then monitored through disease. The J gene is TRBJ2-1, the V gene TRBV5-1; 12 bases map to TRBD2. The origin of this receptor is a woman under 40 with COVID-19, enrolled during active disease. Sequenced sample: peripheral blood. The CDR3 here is CASSRGGGLAGHEQFF. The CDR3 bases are TGCGCCAGCAGCCGTGGGGGAGGACTAGCGGGACATGAGCAGTTCTTC.